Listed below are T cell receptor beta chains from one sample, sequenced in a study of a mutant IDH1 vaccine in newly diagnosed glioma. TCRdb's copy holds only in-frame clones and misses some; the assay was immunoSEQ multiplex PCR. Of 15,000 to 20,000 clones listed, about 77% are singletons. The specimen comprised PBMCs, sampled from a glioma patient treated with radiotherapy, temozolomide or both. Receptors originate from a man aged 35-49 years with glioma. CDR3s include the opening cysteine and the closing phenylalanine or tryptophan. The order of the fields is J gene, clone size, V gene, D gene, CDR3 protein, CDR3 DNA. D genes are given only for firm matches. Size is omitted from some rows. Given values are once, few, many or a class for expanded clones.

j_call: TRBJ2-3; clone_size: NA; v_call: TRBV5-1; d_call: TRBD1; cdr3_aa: CASSSGTGTTDTQYF; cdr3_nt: TGCGCCAGCAGCTCTGGGACAGGCACCACAGATACGCAGTATTTT
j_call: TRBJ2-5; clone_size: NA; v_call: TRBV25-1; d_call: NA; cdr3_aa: CASSPVGSTELRQETQYF; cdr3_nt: TGTGCCAGCAGTCCCGTTGGGTCTACCGAATTAAGACAAGAGACCCAGTACTTC
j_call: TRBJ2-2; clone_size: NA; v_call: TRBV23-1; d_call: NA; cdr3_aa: CARSSGEDSTGELFF; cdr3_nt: TGCGCCAGGTCTAGTGGGGAGGATAGCACCGGGGAGCTGTTTTTT
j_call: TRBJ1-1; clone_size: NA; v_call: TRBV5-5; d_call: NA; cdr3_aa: CASSTTGPRGPEAFF; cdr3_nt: TGTGCCAGCAGCACGACGGGGCCGAGGGGACCTGAAGCTTTCTTT
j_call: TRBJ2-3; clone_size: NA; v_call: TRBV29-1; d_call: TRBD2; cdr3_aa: CSVGGTREDTQYF; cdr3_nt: TGCAGCGTGGGGGGGACTAGGGAGGATACGCAGTATTTT
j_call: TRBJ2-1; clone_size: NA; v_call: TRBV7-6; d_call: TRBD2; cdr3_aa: CASSLGGLAFTDEQFF; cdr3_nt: TGTGCCAGCAGCTTAGGAGGACTAGCCTTTACGGATGAGCAGTTCTTC
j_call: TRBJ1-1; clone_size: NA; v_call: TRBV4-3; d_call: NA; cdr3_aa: CASSRTLQGNTEAFF; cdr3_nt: TGCGCCAGCAGCCGAACTCTACAGGGGAACACTGAAGCTTTCTTT
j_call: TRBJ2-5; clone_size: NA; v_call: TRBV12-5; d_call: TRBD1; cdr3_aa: CASGFPNHKDRGAPETQYF; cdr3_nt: TGTGCTAGTGGTTTTCCCAACCATAAGGACAGGGGGGCCCCGGAGACCCAGTACTTC
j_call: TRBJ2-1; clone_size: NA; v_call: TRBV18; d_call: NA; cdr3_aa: CASSPPGNEQFF; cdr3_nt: TGTGCCAGCTCACCACCTGGGAATGAGCAGTTCTTC
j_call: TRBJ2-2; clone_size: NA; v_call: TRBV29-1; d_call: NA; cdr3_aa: CSASPGADANTGELFF; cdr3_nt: TGCAGCGCATCCCCAGGGGCGGACGCGAACACCGGGGAGCTGTTTTTT
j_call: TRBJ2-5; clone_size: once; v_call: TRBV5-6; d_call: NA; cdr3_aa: CASSLSLDEETQYF; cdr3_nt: TGTGCCAGCAGCTTGTCTCTAGATGAAGAGACCCAGTACTTC
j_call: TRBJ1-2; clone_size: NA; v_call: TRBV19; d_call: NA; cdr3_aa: CASTLFSQQTAYGYTF; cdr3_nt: TGTGCCAGTACACTATTTAGTCAACAGACCGCCTATGGCTACACCTTC
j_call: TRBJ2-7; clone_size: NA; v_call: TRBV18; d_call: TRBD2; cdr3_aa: CASSPEGLAGTYEQYF; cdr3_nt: TGTGCCAGCTCACCGGAGGGACTAGCGGGAACCTACGAGCAGTACTTC
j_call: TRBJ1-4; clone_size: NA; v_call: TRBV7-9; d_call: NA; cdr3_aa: CASSPDSLPATNEKLFF; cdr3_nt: TGTGCCAGCAGCCCGGACAGTCTCCCTGCAACTAATGAAAAACTGTTTTTT
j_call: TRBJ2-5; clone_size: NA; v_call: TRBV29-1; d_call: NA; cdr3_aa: CSVGAPGGETQYF; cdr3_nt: TGCAGCGTTGGGGCCCCCGGTGGAGAGACCCAGTACTTC
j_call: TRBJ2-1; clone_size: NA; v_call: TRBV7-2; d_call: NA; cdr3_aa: CASSLVSAGEQFF; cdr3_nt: TGTGCCAGCAGCTTAGTCTCCGCCGGTGAGCAGTTCTTC
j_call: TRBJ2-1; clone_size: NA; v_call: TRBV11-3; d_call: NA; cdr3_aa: CASTTTSLSEQFF; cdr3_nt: TGTGCCAGCACTACGACTAGTTTAAGTGAGCAGTTCTTC
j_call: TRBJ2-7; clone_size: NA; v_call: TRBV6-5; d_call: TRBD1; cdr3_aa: CASSYLQGAYEQYF; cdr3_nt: TGTGCCAGCAGTTATTTACAGGGGGCCTACGAGCAGTACTTC
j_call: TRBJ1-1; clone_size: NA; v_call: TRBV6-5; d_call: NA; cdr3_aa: CASSYGGVNTEAFF; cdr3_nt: TGTGCCAGCAGCTATGGGGGCGTGAACACTGAAGCTTTCTTT
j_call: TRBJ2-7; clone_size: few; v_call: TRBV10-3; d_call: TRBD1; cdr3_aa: CAISGGDRDVYEQYF; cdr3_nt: TGTGCCATCAGTGGCGGCGACAGGGATGTTTACGAGCAGTACTTC
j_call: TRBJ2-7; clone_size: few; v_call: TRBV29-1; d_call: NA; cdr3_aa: CSVESGISYEQYF; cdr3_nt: TGCAGCGTGGAGAGTGGGATATCCTACGAGCAGTACTTC
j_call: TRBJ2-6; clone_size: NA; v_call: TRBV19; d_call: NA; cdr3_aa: CASSRGDRSGANVLTF; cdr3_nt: TGTGCCAGTAGTAGAGGGGACCGCTCTGGGGCCAACGTCCTGACTTTC
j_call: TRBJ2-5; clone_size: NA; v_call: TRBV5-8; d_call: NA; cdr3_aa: CASSFEGRGLQETQYF; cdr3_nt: TGTGCCAGCAGCTTTGAGGGGAGGGGGCTTCAAGAGACCCAGTACTTC
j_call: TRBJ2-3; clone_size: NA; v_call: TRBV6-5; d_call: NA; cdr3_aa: CASSYSGRKGDTQYF; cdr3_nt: TGTGCCAGCAGTTACTCGGGACGGAAGGGGGATACGCAGTATTTT
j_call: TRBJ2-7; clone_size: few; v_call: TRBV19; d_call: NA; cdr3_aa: CASSIPGSDEQYF; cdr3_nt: TGTGCCAGTAGTATACCAGGGAGCGACGAGCAGTACTTC
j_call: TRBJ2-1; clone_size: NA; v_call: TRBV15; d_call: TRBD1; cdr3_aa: CATSRDPGQVGEQFF; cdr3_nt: TGTGCCACCAGCAGAGATCCGGGACAGGTTGGTGAGCAGTTCTTC
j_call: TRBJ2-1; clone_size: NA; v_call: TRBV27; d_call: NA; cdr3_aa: CASSFLDREQFF; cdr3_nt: TGTGCCAGCAGTTTCCTAGACAGGGAGCAGTTCTTC
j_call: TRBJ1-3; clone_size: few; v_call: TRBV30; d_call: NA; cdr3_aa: CAWSRLGASGNTIYF; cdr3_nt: TGTGCCTGGAGTCGCCTCGGAGCCTCTGGAAACACCATATATTTT
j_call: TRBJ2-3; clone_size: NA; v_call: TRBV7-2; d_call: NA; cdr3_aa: CASSRTDTQYF; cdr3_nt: TGTGCCAGCAGCCGCACAGATACGCAGTATTTT
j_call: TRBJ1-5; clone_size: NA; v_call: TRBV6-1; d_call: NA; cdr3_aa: CASSDRTNQPQHF; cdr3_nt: TGTGCCAGCAGTGACAGAACCAATCAGCCCCAGCATTTT
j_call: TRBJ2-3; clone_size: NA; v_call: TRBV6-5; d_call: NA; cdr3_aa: CASSYSASGSTDTQYF; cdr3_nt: TGTGCCAGCAGTTACTCGGCCAGCGGGAGCACAGATACGCAGTATTTT
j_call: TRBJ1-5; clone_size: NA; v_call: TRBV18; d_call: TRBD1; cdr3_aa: CASSPFGQGNQPQHF; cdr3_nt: TGTGCCAGCTCACCGTTCGGACAGGGCAATCAGCCCCAGCATTTT
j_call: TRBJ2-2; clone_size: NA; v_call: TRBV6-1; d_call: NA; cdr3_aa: CASRTVWELFF; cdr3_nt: TGTGCCAGCAGGACGGTTTGGGAGCTGTTTTTT
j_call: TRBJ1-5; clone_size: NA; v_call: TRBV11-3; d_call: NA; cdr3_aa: CASSLGVDQPQHF; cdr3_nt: TGTGCCAGCAGCTTAGGGGTGGATCAGCCCCAGCATTTT
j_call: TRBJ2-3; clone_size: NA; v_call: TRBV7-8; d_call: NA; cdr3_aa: CASSILLGRSTDTQYF; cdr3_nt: TGTGCCAGCAGCATCCTACTTGGGCGGAGCACAGATACGCAGTATTTT
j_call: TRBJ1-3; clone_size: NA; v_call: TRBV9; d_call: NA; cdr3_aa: CASSFRPGNTIYF; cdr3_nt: TGTGCCAGCAGCTTTCGCCCCGGGAACACCATATATTTT
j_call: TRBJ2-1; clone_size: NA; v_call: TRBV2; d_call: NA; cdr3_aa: CASSEAGTPKGNEQFF; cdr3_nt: TGTGCCAGCAGTGAAGCCGGGACTCCCAAAGGCAATGAGCAGTTCTTC
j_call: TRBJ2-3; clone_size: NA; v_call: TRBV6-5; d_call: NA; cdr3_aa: CASSRGLAGDTQYF; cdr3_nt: TGTGCCAGCAGCCGGGGCCTCGCGGGAGATACGCAGTATTTT
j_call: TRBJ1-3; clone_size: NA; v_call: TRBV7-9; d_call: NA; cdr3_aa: CASTLAVAGLSGNTIYF; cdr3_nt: TGTGCCAGCACCCTAGCGGTGGCCGGCCTCTCTGGAAACACCATATATTTT
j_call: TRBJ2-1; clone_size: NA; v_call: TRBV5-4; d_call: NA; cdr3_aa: CASDSKQGQHSYNEQFF; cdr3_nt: TGTGCCAGCGACTCAAAGCAAGGACAACACTCCTACAATGAGCAGTTCTTC
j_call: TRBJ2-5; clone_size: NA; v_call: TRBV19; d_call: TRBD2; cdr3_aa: CASSTGTRLEETQYF; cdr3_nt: TGTGCCAGTAGCACTGGGACTAGATTGGAGGAGACCCAGTACTTC
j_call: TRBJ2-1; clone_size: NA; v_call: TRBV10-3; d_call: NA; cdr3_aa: CAISEGTPEYNEQFF; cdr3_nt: TGTGCCATCAGTGAGGGCACTCCGGAATACAATGAGCAGTTCTTC
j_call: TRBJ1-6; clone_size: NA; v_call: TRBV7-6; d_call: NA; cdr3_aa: CASSLGGWNSPLHF; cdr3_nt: TGTGCCAGCAGCTTAGGGGGATGGAATTCACCCCTCCACTTT
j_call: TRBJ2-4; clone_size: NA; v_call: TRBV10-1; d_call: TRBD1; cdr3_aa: CASTPGQVKNIQYF; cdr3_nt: TGCGCCAGCACCCCGGGACAGGTTAAAAACATTCAGTACTTC
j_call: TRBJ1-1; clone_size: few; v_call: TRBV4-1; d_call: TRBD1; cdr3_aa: CASSQLTGGGTEAFF; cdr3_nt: TGCGCCAGCAGCCAACTGACAGGGGGCGGCACTGAAGCTTTCTTT
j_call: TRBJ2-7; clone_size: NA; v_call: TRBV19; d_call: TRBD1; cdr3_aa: CKGALSEQYF; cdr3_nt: TGTAAGGGGGCGTTGTCCGAGCAGTACTTC
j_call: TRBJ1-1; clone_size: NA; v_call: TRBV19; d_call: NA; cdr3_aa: CASSITWGTEAFF; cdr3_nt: TGTGCCAGTAGTATCACTTGGGGCACTGAAGCTTTCTTT
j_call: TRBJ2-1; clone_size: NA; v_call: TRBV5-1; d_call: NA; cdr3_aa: CASSLQSHSYNEQFF; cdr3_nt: TGCGCCAGCAGCTTACAGTCTCACTCCTACAATGAGCAGTTCTTC
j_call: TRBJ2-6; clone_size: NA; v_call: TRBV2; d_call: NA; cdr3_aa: CASTQARAPGANVLTF; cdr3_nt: TGTGCCAGCACCCAGGCCCGGGCACCCGGGGCCAACGTCCTGACTTTC
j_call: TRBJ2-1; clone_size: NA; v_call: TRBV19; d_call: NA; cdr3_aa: CASSIGTLNNEQFF; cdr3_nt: TGTGCCAGTAGTATAGGGACACTGAACAATGAGCAGTTCTTC
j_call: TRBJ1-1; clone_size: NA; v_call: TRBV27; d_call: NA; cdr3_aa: CASSPDGRTQAFF; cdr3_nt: TGTGCCAGCAGTCCCGATGGACGGACTCAAGCTTTCTTT
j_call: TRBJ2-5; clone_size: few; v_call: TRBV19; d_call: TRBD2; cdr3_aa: CASSMGLEETQYF; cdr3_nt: TGTGCCAGTAGTATGGGACTAGAGGAGACCCAGTACTTC
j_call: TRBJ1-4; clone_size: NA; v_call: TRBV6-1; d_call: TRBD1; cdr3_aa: CASCSTGAAYEKLFF; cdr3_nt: TGTGCCAGCTGCTCCACAGGGGCGGCTTATGAAAAACTGTTTTTT
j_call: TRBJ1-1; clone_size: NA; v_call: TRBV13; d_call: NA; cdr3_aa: CASSLHGEAFF; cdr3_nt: TGTGCCAGCAGCTTACACGGAGAAGCTTTCTTT
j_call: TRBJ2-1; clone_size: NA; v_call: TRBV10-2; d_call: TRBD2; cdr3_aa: CATSDPAGALNSYNEQFF; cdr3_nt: TGCGCCACCTCAGACCCAGCGGGAGCCCTTAACTCCTACAATGAGCAGTTCTTC
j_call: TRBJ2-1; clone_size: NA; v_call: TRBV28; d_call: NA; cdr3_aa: CASREATGTKQFF; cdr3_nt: TGTGCCAGCAGGGAAGCAACGGGGACAAAGCAGTTCTTC
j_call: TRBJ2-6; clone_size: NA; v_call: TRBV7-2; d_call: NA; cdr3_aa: CASSFSQGANVLTF; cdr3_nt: TGTGCCAGCAGCTTCTCCCAGGGCGCCAACGTCCTGACTTTC